This is a list of T cell receptor beta chains from one sample in a study of graft-versus-host responses after intestinal transplantation. The assay was immunoSEQ multiplex PCR, and TCRdb's table has in-frame clones only and misses some. The data show more than 85,000 clones, with about nine tenths seen just once and about 0.07% held by the top ten. No cognate antigen is known for these TCRs. Sequencing used unstimulated CD8+ T cells sorted from spleen or lymph node cells, obtained before transplant. The receptors were sampled from a human donor who was the organ donor for an intestinal transplant. CDR3s leave out the opening cysteine and the closing phenylalanine or tryptophan.

cdr3_aa	v_call	j_call
ASSDKREGADTQY	TRBV6-4	TRBJ2-3
ASSLLIIRGYGYT	TRBV7-8	TRBJ1-2
ASSPRHGTDNEKLF	TRBV18	TRBJ1-4
ASSLAPSRDGELF	TRBV7-9	TRBJ2-2
ASSLFGNTEAF	TRBV28	TRBJ1-1
ASSSLTSGGFYEQY	TRBV11-3	TRBJ2-7
ASSPVSAPYEQY	TRBV5-1	TRBJ2-7
ASTVLAGYTDTQY	TRBV28	TRBJ2-3
ASSQGTGPYEQY	TRBV4-1	TRBJ2-7
ASTIRGSNSSQETQY	TRBV6-8	TRBJ2-5
ASTGDKGDTQY	TRBV28	TRBJ2-3
ASSFSFSYNSPLH	TRBV7-9	TRBJ1-6
ASSSWHYRAEQY	TRBV5-5	TRBJ2-7
ASSLEGAANYGYT	TRBV5-1	TRBJ1-2
ASSYKTDRLGNIQY	TRBV6-5	TRBJ2-4
ASSQDLDWNPQLNTEAF	TRBV4-1	TRBJ1-1
ASSLAGGDTQY	TRBV5-6	TRBJ2-3